Below are 9 T cell receptor beta chains sequenced from a single sample in a study of blood T cell repertoires in COVID-19 (dated by TCRdb to the early 2020s). Receptors were amplified or captured by the immunoSEQ multiplex PCR assay. In its TCRdb copy, this immuneACCESS table keeps in-frame sequences only and misses some clones. Where compared with another copy, unresolved V genes explain less than half of these, and the others have no known cause. This sample gives 15,000 to 17,000 clones in total; about 88% of them show up just once. The ten largest clones take up around 50% of the sample. The sequenced material came from peripheral blood. These receptors all stem from a man aged 60 to 69 with acute or convalescent COVID-19.

The chain is built from TRBV7-2 and TRBJ1-1; D unclear. Trimming took off 3 bases at V and 0 bases at J, with 11 bases between the two ends. The CDR3 contains 15 residues. Germline V lookup: CDR1 SGHTA, CDR2 FQGNSA. CDR3 sequence reads: CASSFSLEMNTEAFF. DNA of the CDR3: TGTGCCAGCAGCTTCTCCCTAGAAATGAACACTGAAGCTTTCTTT.

This chain uses TRBV6-2 or TRBV6-3 with TRBJ1-6, with D possibly being TRBD1 (5 bases). This CDR3 comprises 17 residues. The V and J ends lost 5 bases and 5 bases respectively, with 19 bases between them. From germline, CDR1 is MNHEY and CDR2 SVGEGT. The CDR3 DNA reads TGTGCCAGCAGTATTAACCGCGGGACCGCTGATAATTCACCCCTCCACTTT. Its protein is CASSINRGTADNSPLHF.

The rearrangement links TRBV28 to TRBJ1-5; 10 bases fit TRBD1. Germline CDR1 and CDR2: MDHEN and SYDVKM. J gave up 0 bases and V 3 bases, and 2 bases lay outside the gene matches. CDR3 length: 16 residues. The CDR3 DNA sequence: TGTGCCAGCAGTTTCGACAGGGGGCATAGCAATCAGCCCCAGCATTTT. This translates into CASSFDRGHSNQPQHF.

This sequence joins TRBV3-1 (or the pseudogene TRBV3-2) and TRBJ2-1; TRBD1 matches at 8 bases. Germline V gene data show CDR1 as LGHDT and CDR2 as YNNKEL (reference sequence). The CDR3 spans 14 residues. V dropped 4 bases and J dropped 4; count of bases not matched to a gene: 3. For the CDR3, the DNA is TGTGCCAGCAGCCTGACAGGGGAATACAATGAGCAGTTCTTC. It specifies CASSLTGEYNEQFF.

V gene TRBV21-1 combines with J gene TRBJ1-4. TRBV21-1 is an annotated pseudogene. CDR3 length: 17 amino acids. The CDR3, as DNA: TGTGCCAGCAGCAAAGAACGAGGGTTGGCGGCTAATGAAAAACTGTTTTTT. Encoded protein: CASSKERGLAANEKLFF.

This rearrangement joins TRBV7-9 to TRBJ2-1; 11 nucleotides line up with TRBD1. The germline gives CDR1 SEHNR, CDR2 FQNEAQ (reference sequence). The CDR3 spans 14 residues. V was clipped by 5 bases and J by 8 bases; unmatched bases: 5. CDR3 sequence reads: CASSPGQGAYEQFF. The CDR3 nucleotides are TGTGCCAGCAGCCCAGGACAGGGGGCGTATGAGCAGTTCTTC. The complete variable domain, with remaining parts taken from reference TRBV7-9 and TRBJ2-1, reads DTGVSQNPRHKITKRGQNVTFRCDPISEHNRLYWYRQTLGQGPEFLTYFQNEAQLEKSRLLSDRFSAERPKGSFSTLEIQRTEQGDSAMYLCASSPGQGAYEQFFGPGTRLTVL.

In DNA, the CDR3 is TGTGCCAGCAGCCCCGGTGCGGGGGGAGAGACCCAGTACTTC. Residues: CASSPGAGGETQYF. The rearrangement uses TRBV7-8 and TRBJ2-5; 8 bases agree with TRBD2. The J segment lost 4 bases and the V segment lost 5 bases, leaving 6 bases of the junction unmatched. CDR3 length equals 14 residues. The germline V gene encodes CDR1 SGHVS and CDR2 FQNEAQ.

The chain uses TRBV4-1 and TRBJ1-6; 10 bases fit TRBD1. The trim removed 4 bases at V and 8 bases at J, leaving 11 bases unmatched. This CDR3 spans 17 amino acids. From germline, CDR1 is MGHRA and CDR2 YSYEKL. As DNA, the CDR3 is TGCGCCAGCAGCCTTCGACAGGGGGCATTGGTAGATTCACCCCTCCACTTT. Its protein is CASSLRQGALVDSPLHF.

The rearrangement joins TRBV5-1 to TRBJ1-3; 7 nucleotides match TRBD1. The germline V gene has CDR1 SGHRS and CDR2 YFSETQ. J gave up 0 bases and V 0 bases, and 3 bases lay outside the gene matches. The CDR3 runs 16 residues. CDR3 sequence: CASSLEGQSSGNTIYF. CDR3 bases: TGCGCCAGCAGCTTGGAGGGACAGAGCTCTGGAAACACCATATATTTT.